Listed below are T cell receptor beta chains from one sample, sequenced in a study of CD8 T cells in ankylosing spondylitis. TCRdb independently ran MiXCR on the 5' RACE reads; one entry per CDR3 protein. The sample shows 250,000 to 300,000 distinct CDR3 sequences, 20% of them seen only once. Sequenced: blood, either unsorted or a sorted T cell fraction (not recorded which). The source is a male donor with ankylosing spondylitis or in good health (not recorded which). The CDR3 runs from the conserved cysteine through the conserved F or W. A D gene is named only where the DNA matches it firmly. A row's size may be missing; if present it is once, few, many or a size class.

v_gene: TRBV20-1
d_gene: -
abundance: few
j_gene: TRBJ1-6
CDR3aa: CSARDPGTARSPHF
CDR3nt: TGCAGTGCTAGAGATCCTGGGACTGCTCGGTCTCCCCACTTT

v_gene: TRBV5-1
d_gene: -
abundance: -
j_gene: TRBJ2-3
CDR3aa: CASSLENYREDTQYF
CDR3nt: TGCGCCAGCAGCTTGGAAAATTACAGGGAAGATACGCAGTATTTT

v_gene: TRBV4-2
d_gene: -
abundance: few
j_gene: TRBJ2-1
CDR3aa: CASSQGGEASSEQFF
CDR3nt: TGTGCCAGCAGCCAAGGAGGTGAAGCGTCCAGTGAGCAGTTCTTC

v_gene: TRBV28
d_gene: -
abundance: few
j_gene: TRBJ2-3
CDR3aa: CASSPGDTDTQYF
CDR3nt: TGTGCCAGCAGTCCCGGGGACACAGATACGCAGTATTTT

v_gene: TRBV27
d_gene: TRBD1
abundance: few
j_gene: TRBJ1-6
CDR3aa: CASSRTGTGTANSPLHF
CDR3nt: TGTGCCAGCAGTCGTACCGGGACAGGGACGGCAAATTCACCCCTCCACTTT

v_gene: TRBV20-1
d_gene: TRBD2
abundance: -
j_gene: TRBJ2-1
CDR3aa: CSASRVAGENEQFF
CDR3nt: TGCAGTGCCTCGCGGGTAGCGGGGGAGAATGAGCAGTTCTTC

v_gene: TRBV5-1
d_gene: TRBD1
abundance: few
j_gene: TRBJ1-6
CDR3aa: CASSLYLAGQGANSPLHF
CDR3nt: TGCGCCAGCAGCTTGTATCTGGCGGGACAGGGGGCAAATTCACCCCTCCACTTT

v_gene: TRBV7-7
d_gene: -
abundance: -
j_gene: TRBJ2-1
CDR3aa: CASSLEYGSNEQFF
CDR3nt: TGTGCTAGCAGCTTAGAGTACGGTTCCAATGAGCAGTTCTTC

v_gene: TRBV12-3/TRBV12-4
d_gene: -
abundance: -
j_gene: TRBJ2-1
CDR3aa: CASSWPPSDEQFF
CDR3nt: TGTGCCAGCAGTTGGCCCCCAAGCGATGAGCAGTTCTTC

v_gene: TRBV29-1
d_gene: TRBD1
abundance: few
j_gene: TRBJ1-2
CDR3aa: CSVTGQGNYGYTF
CDR3nt: TGCAGCGTGACCGGACAGGGCAACTATGGCTACACCTTC

v_gene: TRBV27
d_gene: TRBD1
abundance: -
j_gene: TRBJ1-2
CDR3aa: CASRDPGGAGYTF
CDR3nt: TGTGCCAGCAGGGACCCAGGGGGAGCTGGCTACACCTTC

v_gene: TRBV29-1
d_gene: -
abundance: -
j_gene: TRBJ2-1
CDR3aa: CSFSGITVAGEQFF
CDR3nt: TGCAGCTTCTCCGGGATAACCGTCGCGGGTGAGCAGTTCTTC

v_gene: TRBV6-5
d_gene: -
abundance: -
j_gene: TRBJ1-5
CDR3aa: CASSYLPGQPQHF
CDR3nt: TGTGCCAGCAGTTACCTCCCCGGACAGCCCCAGCATTTT

v_gene: TRBV18
d_gene: TRBD2
abundance: -
j_gene: TRBJ2-1
CDR3aa: CASSLTGTSGNNEQFF
CDR3nt: TGTGCCAGCTCGCTGACCGGGACTAGCGGAAACAATGAGCAGTTCTTC

v_gene: TRBV28
d_gene: TRBD1
abundance: few
j_gene: TRBJ1-4
CDR3aa: CASSLVQGEGKLFF
CDR3nt: TGTGCCAGCAGTTTAGTCCAGGGGGAGGGAAAACTGTTTTTT

v_gene: TRBV7-3
d_gene: TRBD1
abundance: few
j_gene: TRBJ1-6
CDR3aa: CASARQGHSPLHF
CDR3nt: TGTGCCAGCGCCAGACAGGGGCATTCACCCCTCCACTTT

v_gene: TRBV5-1
d_gene: -
abundance: many
j_gene: TRBJ1-1
CDR3aa: CASSSLGGPGTEAFF
CDR3nt: TGCGCCAGCAGCTCACTGGGCGGTCCGGGGACTGAAGCTTTCTTT

v_gene: TRBV28
d_gene: TRBD2
abundance: few
j_gene: TRBJ2-3
CDR3aa: CASSLLVAQGTSGSRYTQYF
CDR3nt: TGTGCCAGCAGTTTATTGGTGGCACAAGGGACTAGCGGGAGTAGGTATACGCAGTATTTT

v_gene: TRBV5-1
d_gene: -
abundance: -
j_gene: TRBJ2-1
CDR3aa: CASREAARGPYNEQFF
CDR3nt: TGCGCCAGCAGGGAAGCAGCGAGGGGCCCCTACAATGAGCAGTTCTTC

v_gene: TRBV11-2
d_gene: -
abundance: -
j_gene: TRBJ2-1
CDR3aa: CASSLDRTNNEQFF
CDR3nt: TGTGCCAGCAGCTTAGATAGGACTAACAATGAGCAGTTCTTC

v_gene: TRBV19
d_gene: -
abundance: -
j_gene: TRBJ1-2
CDR3aa: CASSPQQRYGYTF
CDR3nt: TGTGCCAGTAGCCCCCAGCAGCGCTATGGCTACACCTTC

v_gene: TRBV12-3/TRBV12-4
d_gene: TRBD1
abundance: -
j_gene: TRBJ1-4
CDR3aa: CALSPETFWTGGNEKLFF
CDR3nt: TGTGCCCTCAGTCCGGAAACCTTTTGGACAGGGGGCAATGAAAAACTGTTTTTT